In its sample, the clone carrying this T cell receptor beta chain was seen a few times. Germline V lookup: CDR1 LGHNA, CDR2 YNFKEQ. After removal of 1 base from V and 3 bases from J, the junction contained 5 bases not matched to a gene. The CDR3 runs to 16 residues. This entry belongs to a study of shared clonotypes between healthy human individuals. Only in-frame clones appear in the TCRdb table, and some are missing; sequencing was by immunoSEQ multiplex PCR. The sample shows roughly 96,000 clones, roughly half of them seen only once. There were only Caucasian adults among the donors, and all lived in Nashville, Tennessee.

Sequencing was carried out using PBMCs. The genes are TRBV4-2 and TRBJ1-3, with TRBD1 matching 8 bases. This receptor was taken from a woman aged 40 to 55 in good health. Some clones in this sample may be carry-over from other donors' samples. The CDR3 DNA reads as TGTGCCAGCAGCCAAGGGACAGGGCAGTATGGAAACACCATATATTTT. This codes for CASSQGTGQYGNTIYF.